This T cell receptor beta chain was documented in a study of OX40 agonist ivuxolimab in advanced cancers. Overall study: Under the entry rules, prior anti-PD-1, anti-PD-L1 or anti-CTLA-4 therapy was allowed, and about 38% had some.

There are 13 residues in the CDR3. V lost 6 bases and J 6 bases, leaving 15 bases between the germline ends. Germline CDR1 reads MNHNS; CDR2 reads SASEGT. TCRdb keeps only in-frame clones here, not all; method: immunoSEQ multiplex PCR. Of some 30,000 clones in the sample, roughly 76% are singletons; the top ten hold about 20%. The source was CD4+ or CD8+ T cells sorted from blood, collected in a trial of the OX40 agonist ivuxolimab. The TCR was taken from an adult with an advanced solid tumor such as melanoma, head and neck, liver or kidney cancer. This chain connects TRBV6-1 to TRBJ2-7; TRBD1 is a possible D gene (7 bases). CDR3: CASSARQGGEQYF. The CDR3 bases are TGTGCCAGCAGCGCTAGACAGGGAGGCGAGCAGTACTTC.